This T cell receptor beta chain was profiled in a study of T cell repertoires in cytomegalovirus infection. As for the study in general: Well-studied HLA-B-restricted CMV epitopes were used in the study alongside recently identified HLA-C-restricted ones. A matching HLA type, together with CMV infection, was signaled by public TCR beta signatures.

Study-level points and caveats: Cumulative frequency (of public TCR beta family members) identified carriers of CMV plus the relevant HLA.

TCRdb itself ran the reads through MiXCR, one entry per CDR3 protein. The sample lists a few hundred thousand distinct CDR3 sequences, roughly a fifth occurring once. As to this clonotype: Its matching antigen is unknown.

There are 12 residues in the CDR3. The V end lost 4 bases, the J end lost 7 bases, and 10 bases lay between the germline ends. The germline gives CDR1 SEHNR, CDR2 FQNEAQ (reference sequence). This TCR came from a human donor in good health (CMV status not recorded). Some clones in this sample may be carry-over from other donors' samples. The sample was cultured PBMCs, taken from culture after CMV antigen stimulation. The V call is TRBV7-9, the J call TRBJ1-1; D gene unclear. CDR3 DNA: TGTGCCAGCAGCTCTCGGGCAGGTGAAGCTTTCTTT. It specifies CASSSRAGEAFF.